The rows below give T cell receptor beta chains drawn from one sample of a study of blood T cell repertoires in COVID-19. The assay was immunoSEQ multiplex PCR, and TCRdb's table has in-frame clones only and misses some. The sample records 470,000 or so clones, nearly 90% being singletons. The sequencing sample was made of PBMCs or T cells enriched from blood (not recorded which). These receptors were collected from a woman aged 18-29 years with acute COVID-19. Each CDR3 is given with its conserved first and last residue. A D gene is named only where the DNA matches it firmly. Not every row has a clone size; where given, it reads once, few, many or a size class.

. TRBJ1-4 TRBD1 TRBV11-2 TGTGCCAGCAGTCCGAGACAGGGGATGCGGGAAAAACTGTTTTTT CASSPRQGMREKLFF
. TRBJ2-7 . TRBV2 TGTGCCAGCAGATACACCCCTAGGGGCCCCTACGAGCAGTACTTC CASRYTPRGPYEQYF
. TRBJ2-7 TRBD2 TRBV7-2 TGTGCCAGCAGCTTGGAGCGGGGCCACTACGAGCAGTACTTC CASSLERGHYEQYF
. TRBJ2-5 . TRBV4-1 TGCGCCAGCAGCCGGAGCGGCTTCGAAGAGACCCAGTACTTC CASSRSGFEETQYF
. TRBJ2-2 TRBD2 TRBV5-1 TGCGCCAGCAGCGGGCGGGAGCAGAACACCGGGGAGCTGTTTTTT CASSGREQNTGELFF
few TRBJ2-2 . TRBV5-5 TGTGCCAGCAGCTTGGGTCCGTACAGACAAAGTGGGCTGTTTTTT CASSLGPYRQSGLFF
. TRBJ1-1 TRBD1 TRBV7-9 TGTGCCAGCAGCTTATGGACAGGCACTGAAGCTTTCTTT CASSLWTGTEAFF
. TRBJ1-4 . TRBV18 TGTGCCAGCTCACCACTCGGGTTTAATGAAAAACTGTTTTTT CASSPLGFNEKLFF
. TRBJ1-4 TRBD1 TRBV5-1 TGCGCCAGCAGCCAACGAACAGGGGGTCAGGATGAAAAACTGTTTTTT CASSQRTGGQDEKLFF
few TRBJ2-2 . TRBV3-1/TRBV3-2 TGTGCCAGCAGCCAAGACGGAGGTGGGAACACCGGGGAGCTGTTTTTT CASSQDGGGNTGELFF
few TRBJ1-1 . TRBV28 TGTGCCAGCAGTTTATCAGGTAACACTGAAGCTTTCTTT CASSLSGNTEAFF
. TRBJ2-3 TRBD1 TRBV11-2 TGTGCCAGCAGCTTAGCACCCGGGACAGTCACAGATACGCAGTATTTT CASSLAPGTVTDTQYF
. TRBJ2-1 . TRBV7-2 TGTGCCAGCAGCATCGGAGGGGATCTCCACAATGAGCAGTTCTTC CASSIGGDLHNEQFF
once TRBJ1-5 TRBD1 TRBV19 TGTGCCAGTAGTATCCAGATACTACAGGGGACAGTAAGTCAGCCCCAGCATTTT CASSIQILQGTVSQPQHF
once TRBJ2-5 . TRBV9 TGTGCCAGCAGCGTAGCTTCAGGCCAGGGGACCCAGTACTTC CASSVASGQGTQYF
. TRBJ1-2 . TRBV7-3 TGTGCCAGCAGCCCCTCCAGGGGACATGGCTACACCTTC CASSPSRGHGYTF
. TRBJ1-1 TRBD1 TRBV12-5 TGTGCTAGTGGACCGGGACAGAAAAACACTGAAGCTTTCTTT CASGPGQKNTEAFF
. TRBJ1-1 . TRBV3-1/TRBV3-2 TGTGCCAGCAGCCAAGGAGTTCCACTCCCCACTGAAGCTTTCTTT CASSQGVPLPTEAFF
. TRBJ2-7 . TRBV7-2 TGTGCCAGCAGCTTGTGGGGAGGTGAGCAGTACTTC CASSLWGGEQYF
. TRBJ2-5 TRBD1 TRBV4-1 TGCGCCAGCAGCCAAGGGGTGGGACAGGGGGAATTAGAGACCCAGTACTTC CASSQGVGQGELETQYF
once TRBJ2-1 TRBD1 TRBV11-3 TGTGCCAGCAGTAAGGGACAGGGAGAAAATGAGCAGTTCTTC CASSKGQGENEQFF
. TRBJ2-3 TRBD1 TRBV29-1 TGCAGCGTCGACGTCCAGGGGGCCACAGATACGCAGTATTTT CSVDVQGATDTQYF
. TRBJ2-3 TRBD2 TRBV7-2 TGTGCCAGCAGCTCAAGACTAGCGGGGGGAGCAGATACGCAGTATTTT CASSSRLAGGADTQYF
. TRBJ1-1 . TRBV28 TGTGCCAGCAGTACCGGCCCGGGGTTGGGCACTGAAGCTTTCTTT CASSTGPGLGTEAFF
once TRBJ1-5 . TRBV19 TGTGCCAGTAGTATAGCCGGGGGGCGGCTTCAGCCCCAGCATTTT CASSIAGGRLQPQHF
. TRBJ2-7 TRBD2 TRBV4-3 TGCGCCAGCAGCCAAGATAGCCTAGCGGGCTCCTACGAGCAGTACTTC CASSQDSLAGSYEQYF
. TRBJ1-5 . TRBV9 TGTGCCAGCAGCCCAGAGGCGGACAATCAGCCCCAGCATTTT CASSPEADNQPQHF
. TRBJ2-7 . TRBV7-2 TGTGCCAGCAGTCATAGCTCCTACGAGCAGTACTTC CASSHSSYEQYF
. TRBJ2-3 . TRBV13 TGTGCCAGCAGCCCGGGGTTGTGGGAGATCACAGATACGCAGTATTTT CASSPGLWEITDTQYF
once TRBJ2-6 TRBD1 TRBV11-2 TGTGCCAGCAGCTTATTAGGGACAGGGGGCACTGGGGCCAACGTCCTGACTTTC CASSLLGTGGTGANVLTF
few TRBJ2-2 TRBD2 TRBV30 TGTGCCTGGAGTGTCGGACTAGGGGCCGGGGAGCTGTTTTTT CAWSVGLGAGELFF
. TRBJ1-1 . TRBV28 TGTGCCAGCAGTTCTAACACTGAAGCTTTCTTT CASSSNTEAFF
. TRBJ1-2 . TRBV7-9 TGTGCCAGCAGCCCGGGGGGGGGCAACTATGGCTACACCTTC CASSPGGGNYGYTF
. TRBJ1-5 . TRBV15 TGTGCCACCAGCAGCCCCAGGGAGGGAGTGTCCCAGCATTTT CATSSPREGVSQHF
. TRBJ2-7 TRBD2 TRBV6-2/TRBV6-3 TGTGCCAGCAGTTACTTCGCGGGAGTCTACGAGCAGTACTTC CASSYFAGVYEQYF
. TRBJ2-3 TRBD1 TRBV29-1 TGCAGCGTTGAAAAGGACAGGGAATATTTT CSVEKDREYF
. TRBJ1-1 TRBD1 TRBV4-2 TGTGCCAGCAGCCAAGTACAGGGGATAGAGATAGAGAACACTGAAGCTTTCTTT CASSQVQGIEIENTEAFF
. TRBJ1-5 . TRBV19 TGTGCCAGTAAGGGAGAAGCATATAGCAATCAGCCCCAGCATTTT CASKGEAYSNQPQHF
. TRBJ2-7 TRBD1 TRBV7-9 TGTGCCGGATCTACAGGGGGAGACGAGCAGTACTTC CAGSTGGDEQYF
. TRBJ2-3 TRBD2 TRBV4-2 TGTGCCAGCAGCCTACTAGCGGGAATAGATACGCAGTATTTT CASSLLAGIDTQYF
once TRBJ1-2 . TRBV19 TGTGCCAGTAGTGACCTGACCCGGGGTGGCTACACCTTC CASSDLTRGGYTF
. TRBJ1-5 TRBD1 TRBV10-3 TGTGCCATCAGCCGCGACAGGGATGGCAATCAGCCCCAGCATTTT CAISRDRDGNQPQHF
once TRBJ2-1 TRBD2 TRBV5-6 TGTGCCAGCAGCTTGGAGTCGGCGGGAGAATTAGATGAGCAGTTCTTC CASSLESAGELDEQFF
. TRBJ1-6 . TRBV7-6 TGTGCCAGCAGCTTAGAGCGTCTGTCAGATTCACCCCTCCACTTT CASSLERLSDSPLHF